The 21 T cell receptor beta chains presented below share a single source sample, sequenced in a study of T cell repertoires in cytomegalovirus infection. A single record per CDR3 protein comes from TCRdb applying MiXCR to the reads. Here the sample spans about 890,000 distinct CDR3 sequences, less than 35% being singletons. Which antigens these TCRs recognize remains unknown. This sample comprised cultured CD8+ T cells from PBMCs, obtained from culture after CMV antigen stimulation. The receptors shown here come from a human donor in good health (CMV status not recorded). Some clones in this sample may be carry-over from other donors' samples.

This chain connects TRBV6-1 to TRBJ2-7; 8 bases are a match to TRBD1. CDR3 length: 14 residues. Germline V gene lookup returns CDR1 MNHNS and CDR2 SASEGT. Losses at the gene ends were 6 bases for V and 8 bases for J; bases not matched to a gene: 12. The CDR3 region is CASRERDRWFQQYF. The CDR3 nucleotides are TGTGCCAGCAGGGAAAGGGACAGGTGGTTCCAGCAGTACTTC.

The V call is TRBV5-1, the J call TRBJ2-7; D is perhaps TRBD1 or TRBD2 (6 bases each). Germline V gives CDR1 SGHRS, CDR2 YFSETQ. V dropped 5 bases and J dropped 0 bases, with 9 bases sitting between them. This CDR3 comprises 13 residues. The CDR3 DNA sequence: TGCGCCAGCAGGAAGGGGGGCTCCTACGAGCAGTACTTC. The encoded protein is CASRKGGSYEQYF.

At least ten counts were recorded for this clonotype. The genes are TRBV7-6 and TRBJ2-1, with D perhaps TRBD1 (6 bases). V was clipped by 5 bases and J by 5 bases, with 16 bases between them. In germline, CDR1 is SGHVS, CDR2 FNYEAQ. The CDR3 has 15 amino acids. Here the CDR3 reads CASSEPGHQNNEQFF. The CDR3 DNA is TGTGCCAGCAGCGAACCGGGACACCAGAACAATGAGCAGTTCTTC.

CDR3 in DNA: TGTGCCACCTCGTTAGCGGTCAGCAATCAGCCCCAGCATTTT. This translates into CATSLAVSNQPQHF. The chain combines TRBV19 with TRBJ1-5; D call uncertain. Trimming cost V 10 bases and J 1 base, with 14 bases left between them. Germline CDR1 LNHDA, CDR2 SQIVND (reference sequence). This CDR3 contains 14 residues.

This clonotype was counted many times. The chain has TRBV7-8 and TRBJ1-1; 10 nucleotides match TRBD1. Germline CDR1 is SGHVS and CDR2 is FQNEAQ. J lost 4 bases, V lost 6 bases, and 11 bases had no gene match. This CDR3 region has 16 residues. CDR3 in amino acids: CASRKKRQGASTEAFF. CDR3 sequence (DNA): TGTGCCAGCAGAAAGAAGCGACAGGGGGCGAGCACTGAAGCTTTCTTT. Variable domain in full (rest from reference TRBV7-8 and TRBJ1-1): GAGVSQSPRYKVAKRGQDVALRCDPISGHVSLFWYQQALGQGPEFLTYFQNEAQLDKSGLPSDRFFAERPEGSVSTLKIQRTQQEDSAVYLCASRKKRQGASTEAFFGQGTRLTVV.

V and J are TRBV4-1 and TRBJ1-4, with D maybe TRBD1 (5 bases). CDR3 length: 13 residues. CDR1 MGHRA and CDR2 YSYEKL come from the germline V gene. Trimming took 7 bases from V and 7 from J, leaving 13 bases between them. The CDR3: CASTQVGLEKLFF. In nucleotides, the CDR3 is TGCGCCAGCACGCAGGTGGGGCTTGAAAAACTGTTTTTT.

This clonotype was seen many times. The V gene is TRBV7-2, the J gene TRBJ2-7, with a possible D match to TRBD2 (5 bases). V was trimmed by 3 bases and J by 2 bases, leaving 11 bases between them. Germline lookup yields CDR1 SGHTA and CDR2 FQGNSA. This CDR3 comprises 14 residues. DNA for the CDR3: TGTGCCAGCAGCTTCCTACCGGGGACCTACGAGCAGTACGTC. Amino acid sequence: CASSFLPGTYEQYV.

In DNA form, the CDR3 reads TGTGCCAGCAGGGATCGACAGGGGGTTGCTGGAAACACCATATATTTT. Residues: CASRDRQGVAGNTIYF. The chain couples TRBV6-2 or TRBV6-3 to TRBJ1-3; the match to TRBD1 covers 9 bases. V was pared by 6 bases and J by 2 bases, with 8 bases of the junction left unmatched. Germline CDR1 is MNHEY and CDR2 is SVGEGT. The CDR3 spans 16 residues.

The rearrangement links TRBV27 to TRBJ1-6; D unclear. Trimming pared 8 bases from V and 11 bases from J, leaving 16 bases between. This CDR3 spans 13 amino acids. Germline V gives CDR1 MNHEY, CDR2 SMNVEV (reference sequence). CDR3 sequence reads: CASQGNRGPPLHF. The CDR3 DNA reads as TGTGCCAGCCAAGGAAATCGCGGGCCACCCCTCCACTTT.

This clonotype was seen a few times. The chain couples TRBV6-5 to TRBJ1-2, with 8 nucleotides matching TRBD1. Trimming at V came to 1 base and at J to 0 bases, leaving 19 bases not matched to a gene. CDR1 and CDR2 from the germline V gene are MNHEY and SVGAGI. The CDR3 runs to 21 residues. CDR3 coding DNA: TGTGCCAGCAGTTACTTGGACAGGGCCAAATACCCGGACGTGGCTAACTATGGCTACACCTTC. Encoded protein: CASSYLDRAKYPDVANYGYTF.

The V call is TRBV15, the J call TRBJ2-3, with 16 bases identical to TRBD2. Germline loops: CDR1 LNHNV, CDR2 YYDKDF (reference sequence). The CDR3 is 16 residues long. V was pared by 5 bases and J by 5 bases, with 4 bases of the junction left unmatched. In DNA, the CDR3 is TGTGCCACCAGCGGGACTAGCGGGGGGGTCGAAGATACGCAGTATTTT. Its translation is CATSGTSGGVEDTQYF. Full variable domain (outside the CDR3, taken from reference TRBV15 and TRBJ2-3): DAMVIQNPRYQVTQFGKPVTLSCSQTLNHNVMYWYQQKSSQAPKLLFHYYDKDFNNEADTPDNFQSRRPNTSFCFLDIRSPGLGDTAMYLCATSGTSGGVEDTQYFGPGTRLTVL.

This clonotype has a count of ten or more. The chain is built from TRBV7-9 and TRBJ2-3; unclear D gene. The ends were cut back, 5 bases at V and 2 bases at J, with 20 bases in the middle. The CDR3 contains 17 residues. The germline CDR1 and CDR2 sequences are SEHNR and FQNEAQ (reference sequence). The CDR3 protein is CASSPIPPNKITDTQYF. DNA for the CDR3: TGTGCCAGCAGCCCAATCCCCCCCAACAAGATCACAGATACGCAGTATTTT.

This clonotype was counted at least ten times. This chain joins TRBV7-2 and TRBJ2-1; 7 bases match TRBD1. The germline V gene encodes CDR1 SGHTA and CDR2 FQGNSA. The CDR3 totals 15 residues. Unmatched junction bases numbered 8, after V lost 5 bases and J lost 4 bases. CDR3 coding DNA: TGTGCCAGCAGCCCTTATGAACAGGGGTACAATGAGCAGTTCTTC. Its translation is CASSPYEQGYNEQFF.

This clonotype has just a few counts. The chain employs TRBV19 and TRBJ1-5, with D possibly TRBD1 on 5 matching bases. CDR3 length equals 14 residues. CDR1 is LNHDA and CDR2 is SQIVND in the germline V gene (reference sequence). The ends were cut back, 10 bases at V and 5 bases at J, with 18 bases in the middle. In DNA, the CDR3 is TGTGCCATGGCGGACGACGGGGGGGATCAGCCCCAGCATTTT. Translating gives CAMADDGGDQPQHF.

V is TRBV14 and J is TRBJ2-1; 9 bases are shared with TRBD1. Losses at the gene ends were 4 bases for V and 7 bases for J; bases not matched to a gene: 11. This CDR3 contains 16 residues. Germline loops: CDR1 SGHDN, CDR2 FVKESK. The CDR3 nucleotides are TGTGCCAGCAGCCCTTGGGGACAGGGCCTCGCGAATGAGCAGTTCTTC. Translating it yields CASSPWGQGLANEQFF.

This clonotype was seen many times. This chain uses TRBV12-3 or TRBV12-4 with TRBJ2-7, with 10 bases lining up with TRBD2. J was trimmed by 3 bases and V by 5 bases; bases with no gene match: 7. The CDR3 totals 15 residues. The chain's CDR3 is CASSPGLAENYEQYV. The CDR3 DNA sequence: TGTGCCAGCAGTCCAGGACTAGCGGAGAACTACGAGCAGTACGTC.

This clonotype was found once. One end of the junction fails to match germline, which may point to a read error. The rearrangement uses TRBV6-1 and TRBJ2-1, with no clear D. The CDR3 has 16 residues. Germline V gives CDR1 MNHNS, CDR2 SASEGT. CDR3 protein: CVSSEVPQSSYNEQFF. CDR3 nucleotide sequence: TGTGTCAGCAGTGAAGTCCCACAGAGCTCCTACAATGAGCAGTTCTTC.

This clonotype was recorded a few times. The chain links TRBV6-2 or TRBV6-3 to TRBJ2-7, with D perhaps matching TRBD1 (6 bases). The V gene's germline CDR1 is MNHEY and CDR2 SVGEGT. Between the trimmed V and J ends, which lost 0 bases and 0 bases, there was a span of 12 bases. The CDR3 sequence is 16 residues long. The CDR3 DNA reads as TGTGCCAGCAGTTACTCTGGGACATGGAGCTCCTACGAGCAGTACGTC. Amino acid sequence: CASSYSGTWSSYEQYV.

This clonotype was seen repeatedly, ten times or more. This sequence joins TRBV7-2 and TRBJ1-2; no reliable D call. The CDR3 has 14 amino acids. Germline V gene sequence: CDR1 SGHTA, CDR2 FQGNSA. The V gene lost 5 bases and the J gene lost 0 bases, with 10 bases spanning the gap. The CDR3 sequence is CASSAWDSNYGYTF. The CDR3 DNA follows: TGTGCCAGCAGCGCCTGGGATTCTAACTATGGCTACACCTTC.

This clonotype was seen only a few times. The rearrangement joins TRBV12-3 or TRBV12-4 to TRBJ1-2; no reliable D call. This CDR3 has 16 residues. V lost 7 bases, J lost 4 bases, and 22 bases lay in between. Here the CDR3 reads CASTVLRDTVSYGYTF. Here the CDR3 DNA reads TGTGCCAGCACGGTACTCCGGGATACAGTAAGCTATGGCTACACCTTC.

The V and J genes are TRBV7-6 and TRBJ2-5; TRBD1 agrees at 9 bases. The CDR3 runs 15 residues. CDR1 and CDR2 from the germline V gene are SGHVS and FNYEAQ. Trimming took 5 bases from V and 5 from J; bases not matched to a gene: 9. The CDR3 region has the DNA TGTGCCAGCAGCGGGAGGGACAGGGCGGGGGAGACCCAGTACTTC. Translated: CASSGRDRAGETQYF.